A selection of T cell receptor beta chains follows, all from one sample in a study of cytomegalovirus exposure and HLA in healthy donors. Sequencing used immunoSEQ multiplex PCR; TCRdb keeps in-frame clones, though not all of them. The profile shows approximately 170,000 clones, roughly 77% of them singletons. The sequenced sample was PBMCs. The origin of the receptors is a male donor in good health and CMV-seronegative. Each CDR3 is given with its conserved first and last residue. The D gene is left open where the match is weak. Size values are once, few and many counts, or a class for expanded clones, and some rows have none.

v_gene,d_gene,abundance,j_gene,CDR3nt,CDR3aa
TRBV10-2,TRBD1,-,TRBJ1-6,TGCGCCAGCAGTGAACCGGGACAGGAGTCGACACCCCTCCACTTT,CASSEPGQESTPLHF
TRBV7-8,TRBD1,-,TRBJ2-7,TGTGCCAGCAGCGTGCGGACAGGGGGCGCGGACGAGCAGTACTTC,CASSVRTGGADEQYF
TRBV7-7,-,-,TRBJ1-3,TGTGCCAGCAGCTCAGGGCTGAGCTCTGGAAACACCATATATTTT,CASSSGLSSGNTIYF
TRBV5-1,-,-,TRBJ1-2,TGCGCCAGCAGCCCCGAAGGAGGGAACTATGGCTACACCTTC,CASSPEGGNYGYTF
TRBV6-6,-,-,TRBJ2-6,TGTGCCAGCAGCCAATCTGGGGCCAACGTCCTGACTTTC,CASSQSGANVLTF
TRBV10-3,TRBD2,-,TRBJ2-3,TGTGCCATCAGTGGCCAGCGGGGGGGCGGGTTAGATACGCAGTATTTT,CAISGQRGGGLDTQYF
TRBV6-5,-,few,TRBJ1-5,TGTGCCAGCAGACAGGGTTCTCAGCCCCAGCATTTT,CASRQGSQPQHF
TRBV27,TRBD1,-,TRBJ2-2,TGTGCCAGCAGTGGGGACAGTAACACCGGGGAGCTGTTTTTT,CASSGDSNTGELFF
TRBV7-2,-,few,TRBJ1-6,TGTGCCAGCAGCCCCAGGGATGTAGGCTCACCCCTCCACTTT,CASSPRDVGSPLHF
TRBV11-2,TRBD1,-,TRBJ1-1,TGTGCCAGCAGCTTAGGTAGGGGACAGCTTGAAGCTTTCTTT,CASSLGRGQLEAFF
TRBV11-2,-,-,TRBJ1-1,TGTGCCAGCAGCTTAGTTCCGGGAGAGGTTGAAGCTTTCTTT,CASSLVPGEVEAFF
TRBV18,-,-,TRBJ2-3,TGTGCCAGCTCACCAGGGAGGACGGATACGCAGTATTTT,CASSPGRTDTQYF
TRBV4-2,TRBD2,-,TRBJ2-4,TGTGCCAGCAGCCACGCCGGGACTAGCGGAGCCAAAAACATTCAGTACTTC,CASSHAGTSGAKNIQYF
TRBV4-1,TRBD1,-,TRBJ1-5,TGCGCCAGCAGCCTTACACAGGGGTATAGCAATCAGCCCCAGCATTTT,CASSLTQGYSNQPQHF
TRBV9,-,-,TRBJ2-5,TGTGCCAGCAGCGCGCTGGGACTTGGAGGCCAAGAGACCCAGTACTTC,CASSALGLGGQETQYF
TRBV5-1,TRBD2,-,TRBJ2-2,TGCGCCAGCAGCTTGGCAATAGCGGGGGGCCGTGGCACCGGGGAGCTGTTTTTT,CASSLAIAGGRGTGELFF
TRBV9,TRBD2,-,TRBJ2-1,TGTGCCAGCAGCGTAGGTGCGGGGGGGTACAATGAGCAGTTCTTC,CASSVGAGGYNEQFF
TRBV19,-,once,TRBJ2-5,TGTGCCAGTAGGCCCCGGGGTCAGGGGGAGACCCAGTACTTC,CASRPRGQGETQYF
TRBV19,TRBD1,few,TRBJ2-1,TGTGCCAGTACTCGGACAGGTTGGAATGAGCAGTTCTTC,CASTRTGWNEQFF
TRBV18,TRBD1,-,TRBJ2-7,TGTGCCAGCTCACCCGACAGGGTCGAGCAGTACTTC,CASSPDRVEQYF